This T cell receptor (beta chain) was retrieved from a study of T cells in localized non-small cell lung cancer. Study results and limitations: Longer overall survival was associated with a higher density of T cells in the blood. The tumor had only one region sequenced, so heterogeneity remains possible. In uninvolved adjacent lung, T cell clonality reached its highest value, exceeding tumor. Detection in adjacent lung was observed for a median 57 of the top 100 tumor clones.

Germline V gene sequence: CDR1 MNHNY, CDR2 SVGAGI (reference sequence). The CDR3 runs 15 residues. V dropped 2 bases and J dropped 8 bases, with 18 bases sitting between them. Regarding this clone: Its target is not known.

Sequencing used immunoSEQ multiplex PCR; TCRdb keeps in-frame clones, though not all of them. The sample has approximately 31,000 clones, around 94% seen once; the top ten hold 0.73%. The source is a woman aged 40-69 years with stage I lung adenocarcinoma. This specimen was peripheral blood, taken before any cancer treatment. This sequence joins TRBV6-6 and TRBJ1-2, with D unclear. The CDR3 DNA is TGTGCCAGCAGTTACGGCATGAGCGGGGTGGGGGGCTACACCTTC. This translates into CASSYGMSGVGGYTF.